What follows are 8 T cell receptor beta chains derived from one specimen sequenced in a study of radiotherapy plus CTLA-4 blockade in lung cancer. Produced via immunoSEQ multiplex PCR; TCRdb's table is partial and in-frame only. The top ten hold approximately 12% of the sample, which has more than 40,000 clones, around 69% seen once. The starting material was peripheral blood, obtained from a patient treated with radiotherapy plus ipilimumab. Receptors originate from a human donor with non-small cell lung cancer who had stable disease on radiotherapy plus ipilimumab.

The chain uses TRBV19 and TRBJ1-2; 9 bases are a match to TRBD1. The germline CDR1 and CDR2 sequences are LNHDA and SQIVND (reference sequence). The CDR3 sequence is 13 residues long. With 9 bases clipped from V and 4 bases from J, the junction kept 6 bases outside the gene matches. CDR3 amino acids: CASHRGLGYGYTF. Written as DNA, the CDR3 is TGTGCCAGCCACAGGGGGCTGGGCTATGGCTACACCTTC.

CDR3 amino acids: CASSQAGRIQGDEQYF. Written as DNA, the CDR3 is TGCGCCAGCAGCCAAGCGGGACGGATCCAAGGGGACGAGCAGTACTTC. The rearrangement uses TRBV4-3 and TRBJ2-7; TRBD1 or TRBD2 may be the D gene (5 bases each). The V end was cut by 1 base, the J end by 5 bases, with 18 bases between. Germline V gene sequence: CDR1 LGHNA, CDR2 YSLEER. This CDR3 is 16 amino acids long.

V gene TRBV6-5 combines with J gene TRBJ1-5; D is unclear. Deletions cut 7 bases from V and 2 bases from J, with 12 bases between. The CDR3 runs to 14 residues. Germline CDR1 is MNHEY and CDR2 is SVGAGI. The CDR3 sequence: CASKQSQGNQPQHF. CDR3 coding DNA: TGTGCCAGCAAACAGTCTCAGGGCAATCAGCCCCAGCATTTT.

This clone showed up just a few times. The chain joins TRBV21-1 to TRBJ2-7; the D call of TRBD1 is as the table states it, not checked on the DNA. TRBV21-1 is shown as a pseudogene. This CDR3 is built from 14 residues. CDR3 in amino acids: CATRCGTGSYEQYV. The CDR3 coding sequence is TGTGCCACTCGATGTGGGACAGGATCCTACGAGCAGTACGTC.

This clone was recorded once. The rearrangement links TRBV6-5 to TRBJ1-1; D gene uncertain. This CDR3 is built from 14 residues. The germline V and J ends were trimmed by 0 bases and 1 base, with 6 bases remaining between them. Germline CDR1 MNHEY, CDR2 SVGAGI. CDR3 protein: CASSYSGTNTEAFF. CDR3 bases: TGTGCCAGCAGTTACTCAGGAACGAACACTGAAGCTTTCTTT.

This clone was counted at least ten times. V usage is TRBV9 and J usage is TRBJ1-3, with D maybe TRBD1 (6 bases). This CDR3 has 17 residues. V was pared by 0 bases and J by 0 bases, with 13 bases between. Germline CDR1 is SGDLS and CDR2 is YYNGEE. The CDR3 here is CASSVGGLLDSGNTIYF. For the CDR3, the DNA is TGTGCCAGCAGCGTAGGGGGGCTCTTGGACTCTGGAAACACCATATATTTT.

The genes are TRBV4-3 and TRBJ2-1, with D possibly TRBD2 on 6 matching bases. CDR3 length: 15 amino acids. Trimming took 4 bases from V and 2 from J, leaving 12 bases between them. Germline assignment: CDR1 LGHNA and CDR2 YSLEER. The CDR3 is CASSPRLGTYNEQFF. The CDR3, as DNA: TGCGCCAGCAGCCCCCGACTAGGAACCTACAATGAGCAGTTCTTC.

The chain joins TRBV6-5 to TRBJ2-2; a weak D match, TRBD2 (6 bases). CDR1 and CDR2 (germline): MNHEY, SVGAGI. CDR3 length: 13 amino acids. The V and J ends lost 6 bases and 5 bases respectively, with 10 bases between them. The CDR3 DNA follows: TGTGCCAGCAGCCGGAGGGAAACCGGGGAGCTGTTTTTT. It encodes CASSRRETGELFF.